This TCR beta chain appears in the sequencing data of a study of radiation and T cells in renal cell carcinoma. The method was immunoSEQ multiplex PCR; TCRdb's version includes in-frame clones alone and lacks a portion of them. The profile shows around 12,000 clones, around a third of them singletons. Study-level findings and limits: Irradiated tumors held more dominant CDR3 motifs than control tumors.

Worth noting for this clone: Its antigen is unidentified.

V dropped 1 base and J dropped 4 bases, with 13 bases sitting between them. The germline gives CDR1 SGHVS, CDR2 FQNEAQ. The CDR3 covers 15 residues. Sample treatment: 15 Gy SBRT to primary tumor, nephrectomy 4 weeks later. This sequence was found in a man between 60 and 75 years old with renal cell carcinoma. Sequenced here: tumor tissue, sampled from a patient whose treatment included radiotherapy and nephrectomy. The chain joins TRBV7-8 to TRBJ1-2; D may be TRBD1 (5 bases). CDR3 nucleotides: TGTGCCAGCAGCTTAGTTGCAGAGGGGAGCTATGGCTACACCTTC. It is translated as CASSLVAEGSYGYTF. Full variable domain (missing parts from reference TRBV7-8 and TRBJ1-2): GAGVSQSPRYKVAKRGQDVALRCDPISGHVSLFWYQQALGQGPEFLTYFQNEAQLDKSGLPSDRFFAERPEGSVSTLKIQRTQQEDSAVYLCASSLVAEGSYGYTFGSGTRLTVV.